The clone carrying this T cell receptor beta chain was seen a few times. Its target is unknown. This sample stems from a study of T-cell memory formation after mild COVID-19. The V and J ends lost 6 bases and 0 bases, in that order; junction bases with no gene match: 3. Per germline, CDR1 WSHSY and CDR2 SAAADI. The CDR3 is 14 residues long. A 5'RACE reaction primed in the constant segment made cDNA libraries of TCR alpha and TCR beta, and these carried sample barcodes and UMIs. Each CDR3 protein gets one entry after TCRdb re-called the 5' RACE reads with MiXCR. Here the sample spans about 250,000 distinct CDR3 sequences, over 15% being singletons. Study observations and caveats: Specificity for SARS-CoV-2 was not confirmed among the second-wave clones peaking on day 37. Cross-reactive memory appears to have joined, as suggested by some responding clones showing up in pre-infection memory.

Sequencing was performed on PBMCs or a T cell subset sorted from them (not recorded which). The source of this sequence is a man younger than 35 who had mild COVID-19 (a few samples of this study predate the infection). Cell type and time point are not known. J is TRBJ2-3 and V is TRBV10-2, with TRBD2 matching 7 bases. The CDR3: CASRGGRSTDTQYF. CDR3 nucleotides: TGCGCCAGCAGGGGAGGGAGGAGCACAGATACGCAGTATTTT.